This T cell receptor beta chain was recovered during a study of prognosis after radiotherapy for stage I lung cancer. Points on this clonotype: Given a much more abundant clone one base away, this may be a read error.

The length of the CDR3 is 16 residues. With 7 bases clipped from V and 2 bases from J, the junction kept 10 bases outside the gene matches. Starting from genomic DNA, TCR beta CDR3 was amplified through two-round multiplex PCR. Primers were specific to each TRBV and TRBJ gene in first-round PCR. One entry per CDR3 protein, called by TCRdb with MiXCR from the multiplex PCR reads. Of about 36,000 distinct CDR3 sequences listed, nearly 35% are singletons. The sequence was obtained from a donor aged 50 or older with non-small cell lung cancer. The specimen was PBMCs, collected before or after stereotactic body radiation therapy (not recorded which). This sequence joins TRBV12-3 or TRBV12-4 and TRBJ2-5, with 10 bases that match TRBD2. The CDR3 DNA is TGTGCCAGCATCCCACGGCTAGCGGGAGAACAAGAGACCCAGTACTTC. This translates into CASIPRLAGEQETQYF.